Following are 21 T cell receptor beta chains from one sample sequenced in a study of cytotoxic CD8 clonotypes in ibrutinib-treated CLL. Profiling relied on immunoSEQ multiplex PCR, and the TCRdb table lists in-frame clones only, not all of them. The table records about 40,000 clones, roughly 72% of them present only once. The specimen was PBMCs, collected at disease progression, from a patient treated with ibrutinib. The receptor set was obtained from a human donor with chronic lymphocytic leukemia.

The V call is TRBV7-6, the J call TRBJ1-1, with D hard to call. V was trimmed by 5 bases and J by 4 bases, leaving 11 bases between them. CDR1 is SGHVS and CDR2 is FNYEAQ in the germline V gene. The CDR3 runs to 13 residues. The CDR3 nucleotides read TGTGCCAGCAGCCCCGGTCCCGGCACTGAAGCTTTCTTT. Its protein is CASSPGPGTEAFF.

The genes are TRBV10-2 and TRBJ2-1; 8 positions agree with TRBD2. The CDR3 totals 13 residues. Germline CDR1 reads WSHSY; CDR2 reads SAAADI. Trimming cost V 2 bases and J 14 bases; bases outside gene matches: 8. CDR3 sequence: CASSEGTSSAEFF. As DNA, the CDR3 is TGCGCCAGCAGTGAGGGGACTAGTTCCGCGGAGTTCTTC.

The V and J genes are TRBV7-3 and TRBJ1-1, with D unclear. CDR3 size: 14 residues. V gave up 6 bases and J gave up 0 bases, with 11 bases separating them. Germline CDR1 and CDR2: SGHTA and FQGTGA. The DNA for the CDR3 is TGTGCCAGCAGACCGACCAGCGTGAACACTGAAGCTTTCTTT. Translation: CASRPTSVNTEAFF.

The CDR3 protein is CASSGRQGLNTGELFF. The CDR3 bases are TGTGCCAGCAGCGGCCGACAGGGGCTGAACACCGGGGAGCTGTTTTTT. V usage is TRBV9 and J usage is TRBJ2-2; 8 nucleotides agree with TRBD1. The germline CDR1 and CDR2 sequences are SGDLS and YYNGEE. With V trimmed by 3 bases and J by 1 base, 5 bases remained unmatched. The CDR3 has 16 amino acids.

The chain joins TRBV27 to TRBJ2-1; 8 nucleotides match TRBD2. From germline, CDR1 is MNHEY and CDR2 SMNVEV (reference sequence). The CDR3 has 15 amino acids. V was clipped by 4 bases and J by 2 bases; unmatched bases: 4. The CDR3 coding sequence is TGTGCCAGCAGTTCGAGCGGGAGCGCCTACAATGAGCAGTTCTTC. It translates to CASSSSGSAYNEQFF.

The sample holds a few counts of this clone. V is TRBV11-2 and J is TRBJ2-7; D remains unclear. Trimming stripped 1 base from V and 5 bases from J, with 3 bases between. The CDR3 has 11 amino acids. In germline, CDR1 is SGHAT, CDR2 FQNNGV. The CDR3 DNA sequence: TGTGCCAGCAGCTTAGTCCACGAGCAGTACTTC. It translates to CASSLVHEQYF.

The chain employs TRBV2 and TRBJ2-3; no firm D call. V was pared by 6 bases and J by 2 bases, with 9 bases between. The CDR3 has 13 amino acids. Germline V lookup: CDR1 SNHLY, CDR2 FYNNEI. CDR3 region: CASRGTNTDTQYF. As DNA, the CDR3 is TGTGCCAGCAGGGGTACTAACACAGATACGCAGTATTTT.

The rearrangement joins TRBV7-9 to TRBJ2-1; D uncertain. V lost 2 bases, J lost 4 bases, and 12 bases lay in between. This CDR3 has 15 amino acids. Germline CDR1 and CDR2: SEHNR and FQNEAQ (reference sequence). In DNA form, the CDR3 reads TGTGCCAGCAGCTTATCTATGGGCCCTTACAATGAGCAGTTCTTC. Its protein is CASSLSMGPYNEQFF.

The rearrangement links TRBV11-2 to TRBJ2-4; 14 bases are a match to TRBD2. The CDR3 sequence is 17 residues long. The ends lost 6 bases at V and 6 bases at J; junction bases unmatched: 10. Germline V gene lookup returns CDR1 SGHAT and CDR2 FQNNGV. The CDR3 spells CASRSTLGTSGRNIQYF. The CDR3 nucleotides read TGTGCCAGCAGATCCACCTTGGGGACTAGCGGGAGAAACATTCAGTACTTC.

The genes are TRBV18 and TRBJ2-1; D remains unclear. Between the trimmed V and J ends, which lost 2 bases and 5 bases, there was a span of 10 bases. CDR3 length: 14 residues. Germline loops: CDR1 KGHSH, CDR2 LQKENI. This CDR3 is CASSPIGQDNEQFF. The CDR3 DNA is TGTGCCAGCTCACCAATTGGTCAGGACAATGAGCAGTTCTTC.

J is TRBJ2-1 and V is TRBV4-1, with no clear D. Trimming cost V 0 bases and J 6 bases, with 9 bases left between them. Germline V gene lookup returns CDR1 MGHRA and CDR2 YSYEKL. The CDR3 is made up of 14 amino acids. CDR3 protein: CASSQDRMFNEQFF. CDR3 bases: TGCGCCAGCAGCCAAGATAGAATGTTCAATGAGCAGTTCTTC.

The CDR3: CAWRRVQETQYF. The DNA of the CDR3 is TGTGCCTGGCGGCGGGTCCAAGAGACCCAGTACTTC. The chain carries TRBV30 and TRBJ2-5, with D tentatively TRBD2 (5 bases). Germline CDR1 and CDR2: GTSNPN and SVGIG (reference sequence). CDR3 length equals 12 residues. Deletions cut 5 bases from V and 1 base from J, with 8 bases between. The full variable domain, rest sourced from reference TRBV30 and TRBJ2-5, is SQTIHQWPATLVQPVGSPLSLECTVEGTSNPNLYWYRQAAGRGLQLLFYSVGIGQISSEVPQNLSASRPQDRQFILSSKKLLLSDSGFYLCAWRRVQETQYFGPGTRLLVL.

The rearrangement links TRBV14 to TRBJ2-5; TRBD2 matches at 7 bases. The junction had 4 bases not matched to a gene; V was cut back by 8 bases and J by 1 base. The germline V gene has CDR1 SGHDN and CDR2 FVKESK. The CDR3 has 13 residues. The CDR3 region has the DNA TGTGCCAGCGGGGGGGGACCCCAAGAGACCCAGTACTTC. As protein: CASGGGPQETQYF.

The V gene is TRBV2, the J gene TRBJ2-7; 7 nucleotides match TRBD2. V lost 4 bases to trimming and J lost 3 bases; unmatched junction nucleotides: 12. The germline gives CDR1 SNHLY, CDR2 FYNNEI. The CDR3 loop spans 16 amino acids. The DNA of the CDR3 is TGTGCCAGCAGTGTGGCCCGAGGGGAGGGGATCTACGAGCAGTACTTC. This encodes CASSVARGEGIYEQYF.

This clone was detected only a few times. The chain combines TRBV19 with TRBJ1-1; 9 bases fit TRBD1. This CDR3 comprises 20 residues. Germline loops: CDR1 LNHDA, CDR2 SQIVND (reference sequence). V lost 1 base and J lost 10; bases outside the gene matches: 25. CDR3: CASSIANGEWDREMDGRAFF. The DNA for the CDR3 is TGTGCCAGTAGTATAGCGAACGGTGAATGGGACAGGGAAATGGATGGTAGAGCTTTCTTT.

The chain combines TRBV15 with TRBJ1-6; 8 bases match TRBD1. From germline, CDR1 is LNHNV and CDR2 YYDKDF (reference sequence). The CDR3 extends over 21 amino acids. With 5 bases clipped from V and 4 bases from J, the junction kept 22 bases outside the gene matches. CDR3 DNA sequence: TGTGCCACCAGCGTTCCCGGGACAGGAGACGGTCCTTACCGGTATAATTCACCCCTCCACTTT. Protein: CATSVPGTGDGPYRYNSPLHF.

This clone was detected only a few times. V and J are TRBV5-5 and TRBJ1-4; D is undetermined. CDR3 size: 14 residues. V lost 4 bases and J lost 7, with 14 bases in between. Germline V lookup: CDR1 SGHKS, CDR2 YYEKEE (reference sequence). This CDR3 is CASSPAGVGEKLFF. Written as DNA, the CDR3 is TGTGCCAGCAGCCCGGCCGGGGTCGGTGAAAAACTGTTTTTT.

The chain is built from TRBV29-1 and TRBJ1-2; D call uncertain. Trimming removed 5 bases at V and 6 bases at J, with 10 bases between. Germline-derived CDR1 and CDR2 are SQVTM and ANQGSEA. The length of the CDR3 is 11 residues. The CDR3 nucleotides are TGCAGCGTTCGGGGTCTCCATGGCTACACCTTC. Translation: CSVRGLHGYTF.

The V and J genes are TRBV10-2 and TRBJ2-7; 7 positions match TRBD1. The CDR3 is 15 amino acids. The germline V gene encodes CDR1 WSHSY and CDR2 SAAADI. After removal of 1 base from V and 5 bases from J, the junction contained 8 bases not matched to a gene. Written as DNA, the CDR3 is TGCGCCAGCAGTGAGTTCTTGACAGGGTTCAACGAGCAGTACTTC. Residues: CASSEFLTGFNEQYF.

This clone was recorded a few times. Here the CDR3 DNA reads TGTGCCAGCAGCTCTGGTGGAGGGGACAATCAGCCCCAGCATTTT. As protein: CASSSGGGDNQPQHF. This rearrangement joins TRBV5-8 to TRBJ1-5; TRBD1 might be the D (5 bases). CDR1 and CDR2 (germline): SGHTS, YDEGEE. This CDR3 spans 15 amino acids. V was clipped by 3 bases and J by 3 bases, with 13 bases between them.

The chain combines TRBV28 with TRBJ2-1, with D possibly matching TRBD2 (6 bases). V was cut by 2 bases and J by 4 bases, with 9 bases left in between. This CDR3 comprises 14 residues. Germline CDR1 MDHEN, CDR2 SYDVKM. The CDR3, as DNA: TGTGCCAGCAGTTTAGGGGGGATTTACAATGAGCAGTTCTTC. This encodes CASSLGGIYNEQFF.